The clone carrying this TCR beta chain was counted only a few times. Its antigen is unknown. The data derive from a study of cytomegalovirus exposure and HLA in healthy donors. General study points: With high specificity and sensitivity, the classifier reportedly diagnosed cytomegalovirus status. A later analysis found that most CMV-associated TCR beta chains appeared HLA-restricted. Researchers reportedly found TCR beta sequences accurately predicted most subjects' HLA-A and HLA-B alleles.

Researchers ran the PCR with 60 Vbeta and 13 Jbeta primers. Clones were sequenced by immunoSEQ multiplex PCR, and TCRdb holds only the in-frame ones, with some missing. Among nearly 110,000 clones, 60% to 75% were seen once, and the ten largest hold 2.5% to 3%. Specimen: PBMCs. The origin of this receptor is a male donor in good health and CMV-seropositive.

The CDR3 reads CSARDSFADTQYF. In DNA, the CDR3 is TGCAGCGCCCGGGACAGTTTTGCAGATACGCAGTATTTT. The chain joins TRBV29-1 to TRBJ2-3, with 7 bases identical to TRBD1. Germline lookup yields CDR1 SQVTM and CDR2 ANQGSEA. The CDR3 contains 13 residues. V shed 7 bases, J shed 4 bases, and the junction held 8 bases outside the gene matches.